The 26 T cell receptor beta chains reported below all come from one sample, sequenced in a study of T cells in tumors and immune-related adverse events. Sequenced by immunoSEQ multiplex PCR; TCRdb stores in-frame clones only, minus some. The sample carries 20,000 to 25,000 clones, 90% to 95% recorded once. Here the sequenced sample was lymph node tissue, taken from a patient treated with anti-PD-1 therapy. The source is a female donor with metastatic renal cell carcinoma.

CDR3 nucleotide sequence: TGTGCCAGCAGCTTAGATTGGGCGGGCGCAACCTACGAGCAGTACTTC. Its protein product is CASSLDWAGATYEQYF. V gene TRBV11-2 combines with J gene TRBJ2-7; weak D call: TRBD2 (5 bases). In germline, CDR1 is SGHAT, CDR2 FQNNGV. The CDR3 is 16 residues long. Trimming pared 0 bases from V and 2 bases from J, leaving 14 bases between.

The chain joins TRBV18 to TRBJ2-7; 7 bases align to TRBD1. This CDR3 comprises 14 residues. V lost 3 bases to trimming and J lost 2 bases; unmatched junction nucleotides: 4. Germline-derived CDR1 and CDR2 are KGHSH and LQKENI. CDR3: CASSPGTAAYEQYF. Here the CDR3 DNA reads TGTGCCAGCTCACCGGGGACAGCCGCCTACGAGCAGTACTTC.

The chain employs TRBV7-2 and TRBJ1-4; 8 bases are shared with TRBD1. With V trimmed by 6 bases and J by 8 bases, 8 bases remained unmatched. Germline V gene data show CDR1 as SGHTA and CDR2 as FQGNSA. There are 14 residues in the CDR3. The CDR3 spells CASSYTGGHEKLFF. The CDR3 bases are TGTGCCAGCAGTTATACAGGGGGACACGAAAAACTGTTTTTT.

The V and J genes are TRBV11-2 and TRBJ2-1; 10 nucleotides agree with TRBD2. Per germline, CDR1 SGHAT and CDR2 FQNNGV. J was trimmed by 4 bases and V by 2 bases; bases with no gene match: 8. The CDR3 runs 17 residues. In DNA, the CDR3 is TGTGCCAGCAGCTTACGGGGTAGCGGGGGGTCATACAATGAGCAGTTCTTC. This sequence encodes CASSLRGSGGSYNEQFF.

The rearrangement uses TRBV14 and TRBJ1-2, with 8 bases matching TRBD1. This CDR3 spans 17 amino acids. The trim removed 4 bases at V and 2 bases at J, leaving 12 bases unmatched. The germline V gene encodes CDR1 SGHDN and CDR2 FVKESK. CDR3 amino acids: CASSLYYGQGKNYGYTF. As DNA, the CDR3 is TGTGCCAGCAGCCTATACTACGGACAGGGAAAAAACTATGGCTACACCTTC.

This clone came up once. The gene calls are TRBV7-2 and TRBJ2-1; no definite D call. Germline values: CDR1 SGHTA, CDR2 FQGNSA. Trimming took off 5 bases at V and 12 bases at J, with 14 bases between the two ends. This CDR3 is built from 12 residues. The CDR3 loop reads CASSPGVVVQFF. The CDR3, as DNA: TGTGCCAGCAGCCCTGGTGTGGTTGTGCAGTTCTTC.

The rearrangement joins TRBV30 to TRBJ1-4; 9 bases match TRBD1. Germline V CDR1 and CDR2: GTSNPN, SVGIG (reference sequence). This CDR3 region has 13 residues. After removal of 6 bases from V and 6 bases from J, the junction contained 5 bases not matched to a gene. CDR3 sequence (DNA): TGTGCCTGTACAGGGGGCGCGGATGAAAAACTGTTTTTT. It codes for CACTGGADEKLFF.

The V call is TRBV28, the J call TRBJ1-5; no firm D call. Germline values: CDR1 MDHEN, CDR2 SYDVKM. V lost 3 bases and J lost 2, with 8 bases in between. The CDR3 has 14 residues. The CDR3: CASSFGSGNQPQHF. CDR3 coding DNA: TGTGCCAGCAGTTTTGGAAGCGGCAATCAGCCCCAGCATTTT. Looking up the rest from reference TRBV28 and TRBJ1-5 gives the full variable domain: DVKVTQSSRYLVKRTGEKVFLECVQDMDHENMFWYRQDPGLGLRLIYFSYDVKMKEKGDIPEGYSVSREKKERFSLILESASTNQTSMYLCASSFGSGNQPQHFGDGTRLSIL.

The rearrangement joins TRBV5-1 to TRBJ2-7; D not resolved. V gave up 1 base and J gave up 4 bases, with 9 bases separating them. CDR3 size: 13 residues. In germline, CDR1 is SGHRS, CDR2 YFSETQ. CDR3 loop: CASSLKSSYEQYF. Here the CDR3 DNA reads TGCGCCAGCAGCTTGAAAAGTTCTTACGAGCAGTACTTC.

The rearrangement uses TRBV15 and TRBJ1-1; unclear D gene. Germline V lookup: CDR1 LNHNV, CDR2 YYDKDF (reference sequence). This CDR3 has 15 residues. V was pared by 0 bases and J by 1 base, with 9 bases between. CDR3 bases: TGTGCCACCAGCAGAGAAAGGGCAGAGAACACTGAAGCTTTCTTT. This codes for CATSRERAENTEAFF.

This chain joins TRBV6-1 and TRBJ2-1; 7 nucleotides match TRBD2. Germline V gives CDR1 MNHNS, CDR2 SASEGT. With V trimmed by 2 bases and J by 1 base, 2 bases remained unmatched. The CDR3 is made up of 15 amino acids. The CDR3 sequence: CASSESSGSYNEQFF. In DNA, the CDR3 is TGTGCCAGCAGTGAATCTAGCGGATCCTACAATGAGCAGTTCTTC.

This clone showed up just once. Compared with germline, one end of the junction differs, possibly owing to a read error. Other DNA sequences of this sample code for an identical CDR3. The chain recombines TRBV6-5 with TRBJ2-7, with D uncertain. The CDR3 consists of 13 residues. CDR1 is MNHEY, CDR2 SVGAGI, per germline. Here the CDR3 reads CASSYAYSYEQYF. Written as DNA, the CDR3 is TGTGCCAGCAGTTACGCCTACTCCTACGAACAGTACTTC.

This clone came up once. The V and J genes are TRBV7-2 and TRBJ2-5, with D hard to call. The V and J ends lost 4 bases and 0 bases respectively, with 0 bases between them. The CDR3 has 11 residues. Germline CDR1 is SGHTA and CDR2 is FQGNSA. CDR3 protein: CASSYQETQYF. The DNA for the CDR3 is TGTGCCAGCAGCTACCAAGAGACCCAGTACTTC.

The chain couples TRBV15 to TRBJ2-1; D is unresolved. Germline V lookup: CDR1 LNHNV, CDR2 YYDKDF (reference sequence). The V and J ends lost 1 base and 9 bases respectively, with 13 bases between them. CDR3 length: 14 residues. The CDR3 loop is CATSRVNSPTEQFF. CDR3 in DNA: TGTGCCACCAGCAGAGTTAACAGCCCGACTGAGCAGTTCTTC.

The V and J genes are TRBV11-2 and TRBJ1-6; no definite D call. This CDR3 is built from 11 residues. Germline loops: CDR1 SGHAT, CDR2 FQNNGV. V lost 1 base to trimming and J lost 15 bases, with 7 bases between them. DNA of the CDR3: TGTGCCAGCAGCTTAGTAGGTCTCCTCCACTTT. Translated: CASSLVGLLHF.

J is TRBJ1-5 and V is TRBV7-8; D is ambiguous. Per germline, CDR1 SGHVS and CDR2 FQNEAQ. The CDR3 is made up of 14 amino acids. Trimming removed 5 bases at V and 7 bases at J, with 15 bases between. CDR3 protein: CASSPTGRRQPQHF. CDR3 sequence (DNA): TGTGCCAGCAGCCCCACCGGGAGGCGACAGCCCCAGCATTTT.

Comment on this clone: The sample has other DNA sequences that encode this CDR3 too. The rearrangement uses TRBV28 and TRBJ2-7, with 7 bases fitting TRBD2. Losses at the gene ends were 5 bases for V and 4 bases for J; bases not matched to a gene: 2. The CDR3 totals 12 residues. Germline values: CDR1 MDHEN, CDR2 SYDVKM. In DNA form, the CDR3 reads TGTGCCAGCAGTCTGGGGGGGTACGAGCAGTACTTC. It translates to CASSLGGYEQYF.

The chain couples TRBV6-5 to TRBJ2-2; D might be TRBD2 (5 bases). The V gene lost 2 bases and the J gene lost 6 bases, with 10 bases spanning the gap. The CDR3 length is 14 residues. Germline V CDR1 and CDR2: MNHEY, SVGAGI. The CDR3, as DNA: TGTGCCAGCAGTTACGGAGGTACATCCGGGGAGCTGTTTTTT. Its translation is CASSYGGTSGELFF.

This CDR3 reads CASSFQGLLQTEAFF. The CDR3 DNA follows: TGTGCCAGCAGCTTTCAGGGTTTACTTCAAACTGAAGCTTTCTTT. This chain links TRBV7-8 with TRBJ1-1, with a possible D match to TRBD1 (5 bases). The CDR3 covers 15 residues. V dropped 3 bases and J dropped 5 bases, with 16 bases sitting between them. The germline CDR1 and CDR2 sequences are SGHVS and FQNEAQ.

The chain links TRBV5-1 to TRBJ2-7; possibly TRBD1 for D (6 bases). The CDR3 loop spans 13 amino acids. Trimming pared 6 bases from V and 6 bases from J, leaving 16 bases between. Per germline, CDR1 SGHRS and CDR2 YFSETQ. CDR3 bases: TGCGCCAGCACCCCCCTGGGGGCGGCCGAGCAGTACTTC. It encodes CASTPLGAAEQYF.

V usage is TRBV7-8 and J usage is TRBJ2-7, with no clear D. Germline values: CDR1 SGHVS, CDR2 FQNEAQ. Deletions cut 3 bases from V and 2 bases from J, with 14 bases between. CDR3 size: 15 residues. CDR3: CASSFRAIRAYEQYF. CDR3 in DNA: TGTGCCAGCAGCTTCCGGGCCATTAGAGCCTACGAGCAGTACTTC. The variable domain in full, with the rest retrieved from reference TRBV7-8 and TRBJ2-7, is GAGVSQSPRYKVAKRGQDVALRCDPISGHVSLFWYQQALGQGPEFLTYFQNEAQLDKSGLPSDRFFAERPEGSVSTLKIQRTQQEDSAVYLCASSFRAIRAYEQYFGPGTRLTVT.

The chain employs TRBV6-1 and TRBJ1-5; no reliable D call. This CDR3 contains 14 residues. Germline CDR1 reads MNHNS; CDR2 reads SASEGT. CDR3 coding DNA: TGTGCAGACGTGAGGGCCCTTAGCAATCAGCCCCAGCATTTT. Amino acids: CADVRALSNQPQHF.

This rearrangement joins TRBV10-2 to TRBJ2-3; a possible D gene is TRBD2 (5 bases). The length of the CDR3 is 12 residues. The V end lost 2 bases, the J end lost 5 bases, and 5 bases lay between the germline ends. From germline, CDR1 is WSHSY and CDR2 SAAADI. In nucleotides, the CDR3 is TGCGCCAGCAGTGAGGCGGGAGATACGCAGTATTTT. Its protein is CASSEAGDTQYF.

DNA for the CDR3: TGTGCCAGCAGCTTTTTGACTAGCTACAATGAGCAGTTCTTC. Translating gives CASSFLTSYNEQFF. The chain carries TRBV11-2 and TRBJ2-1, with D perhaps TRBD2 (6 bases). The CDR3 totals 14 residues. V lost 3 bases and J lost 3, with 9 bases in between. Per germline, CDR1 SGHAT and CDR2 FQNNGV.

This clone was observed a few times. The J gene is TRBJ1-2, the V gene TRBV29-1; 11 bases are shared with TRBD1. Trimming took 7 bases from V and 2 from J; bases not matched to a gene: 12. Germline loops: CDR1 SQVTM, CDR2 ANQGSEA. The CDR3 is 16 residues long. CDR3 residues: CSAVIQGQGGNYGYTF. The CDR3 region has the DNA TGCAGCGCCGTAATACAGGGACAGGGGGGGAACTATGGCTACACCTTC.

This clone showed up just a few times. The chain couples TRBV5-1 to TRBJ1-1, with 9 bases lining up with TRBD1. Germline V lookup: CDR1 SGHRS, CDR2 YFSETQ. This CDR3 comprises 14 residues. J lost 3 bases, V lost 7 bases, and 7 bases had no gene match. CDR3: CASARQGGDTEAFF. In nucleotides, the CDR3 is TGCGCCAGCGCCCGACAGGGGGGAGACACTGAAGCTTTCTTT.